This entry is about one T cell receptor beta chain. Its cognate antigen is unknown. Germline V CDR1 and CDR2: SNHLY, FYNNEI. The CDR3 extends over 13 amino acids. The V and J ends lost 8 bases and 2 bases, in that order; junction bases with no gene match: 6. The data were obtained in a study of CD8+ T cells in alopecia areata. Study-level results: Sequenced scalp T cells also include alphabeta T cells resident in normal skin.

Following RNA extraction, reverse transcription yielded cDNA that acted as the sequencing template. TCRdb's copy holds only in-frame clones and misses some; the assay was immunoSEQ multiplex PCR. Of about 130,000 clones listed, almost 50% are singletons. Alopecia areata patients gave lesional scalp punch biopsies and peripheral blood samples. The authors sorted CD4+ and CD8+ T cells from PBMCs. The chain employs TRBV2 and TRBJ2-7; 7 positions match TRBD2. Sample: CD8+ T cells sorted from blood, taken at week 0. The TCR originated in a human donor with alopecia areata. CDR3 nucleotides: TGTGCCAGCCGGCTAGCGGAAACCTACGAGCAGTACTTC. Translation: CASRLAETYEQYF. Full variable domain (rest looked up from reference TRBV2 and TRBJ2-7): EPEVTQTPSHQVTQMGQEVILRCVPISNHLYFYWYRQILGQKVEFLVSFYNNEISEKSEIFDDQFSVERPDGSNFTLKIRSTKLEDSAMYFCASRLAETYEQYFGPGTRLTVT.